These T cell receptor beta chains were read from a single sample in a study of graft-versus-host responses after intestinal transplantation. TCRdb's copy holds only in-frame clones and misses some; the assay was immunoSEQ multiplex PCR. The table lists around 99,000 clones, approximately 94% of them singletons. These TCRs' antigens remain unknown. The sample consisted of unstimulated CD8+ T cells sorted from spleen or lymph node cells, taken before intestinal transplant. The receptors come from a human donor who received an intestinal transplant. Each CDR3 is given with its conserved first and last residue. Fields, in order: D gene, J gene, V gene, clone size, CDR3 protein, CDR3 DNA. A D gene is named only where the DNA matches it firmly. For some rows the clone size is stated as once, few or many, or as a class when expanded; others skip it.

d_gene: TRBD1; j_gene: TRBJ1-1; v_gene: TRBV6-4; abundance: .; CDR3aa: CASRREGQGALRRNTEAFF; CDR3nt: TGTGCCAGCAGGCGGGAGGGACAGGGGGCTCTTAGGCGGAACACTGAAGCTTTCTTT
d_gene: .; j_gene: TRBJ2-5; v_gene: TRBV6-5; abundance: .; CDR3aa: CASTKTWSGQETQYF; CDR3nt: TGTGCCAGCACCAAGACATGGTCGGGACAAGAGACCCAGTACTTC
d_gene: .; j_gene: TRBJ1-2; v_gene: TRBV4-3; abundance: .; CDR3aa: CASSPTSRLGYTF; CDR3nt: TGCGCCAGCAGCCCCACATCGAGGCTTGGCTACACCTTC
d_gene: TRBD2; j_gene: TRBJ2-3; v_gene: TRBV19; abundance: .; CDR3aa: CASGTSDTDTQYF; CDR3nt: TGTGCCAGCGGGACTAGCGACACAGATACGCAGTATTTT
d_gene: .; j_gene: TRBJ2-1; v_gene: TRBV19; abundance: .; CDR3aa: CASSIQGHGSYNEQFF; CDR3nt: TGTGCCAGTAGTATCCAGGGGCACGGCTCCTACAATGAGCAGTTCTTC
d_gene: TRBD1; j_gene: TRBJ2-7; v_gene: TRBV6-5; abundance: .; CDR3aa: CASSGTGASYEQYF; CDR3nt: TGTGCCAGCAGTGGGACAGGGGCCTCCTACGAGCAGTACTTC
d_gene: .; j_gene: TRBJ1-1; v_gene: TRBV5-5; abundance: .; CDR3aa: CASSPPNLNTEAFF; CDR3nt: TGTGCCAGCTCCCCTCCCAATCTAAACACTGAAGCTTTCTTT
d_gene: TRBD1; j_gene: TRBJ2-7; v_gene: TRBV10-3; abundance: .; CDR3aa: CAITRGTGYEQYF; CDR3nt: TGTGCCATCACTCGAGGGACAGGCTACGAGCAGTACTTC
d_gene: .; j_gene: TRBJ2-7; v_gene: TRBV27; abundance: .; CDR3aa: CASSLDARGPYEQYF; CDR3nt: TGTGCCAGCAGTTTAGATGCCAGGGGCCCCTACGAGCAGTACTTC
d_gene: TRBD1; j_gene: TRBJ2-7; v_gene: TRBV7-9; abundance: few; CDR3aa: CASSRQTGVVHEQYF; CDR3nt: TGTGCCAGCAGCAGACAGACAGGGGTAGTCCACGAGCAGTACTTC
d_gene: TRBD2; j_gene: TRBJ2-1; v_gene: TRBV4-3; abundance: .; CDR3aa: CASSQDSSGGNYNEQFF; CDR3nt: TGCGCCAGCAGCCAAGATTCTAGCGGGGGGAATTACAATGAGCAGTTCTTC
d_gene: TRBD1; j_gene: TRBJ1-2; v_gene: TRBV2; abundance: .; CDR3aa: CASSGQGEYGYTF; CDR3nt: TGTGCCAGCAGTGGACAGGGCGAGTATGGCTACACCTTC
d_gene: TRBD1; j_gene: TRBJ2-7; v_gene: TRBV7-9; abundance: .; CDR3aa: CASSLARQGSSYEQYF; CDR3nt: TGTGCCAGCAGCTTAGCGCGACAGGGGAGCTCCTACGAGCAGTACTTC
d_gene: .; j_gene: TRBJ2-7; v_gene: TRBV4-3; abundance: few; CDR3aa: CASSQGIGAYEQYF; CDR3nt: TGCGCCAGCAGCCAAGGTATAGGGGCCTACGAGCAGTACTTC
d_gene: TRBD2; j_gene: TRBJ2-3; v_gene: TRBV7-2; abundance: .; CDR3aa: CASSLEVSGGITDTQYF; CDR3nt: TGTGCCAGCAGCTTAGAGGTTAGCGGGGGGATCACAGATACGCAGTATTTT
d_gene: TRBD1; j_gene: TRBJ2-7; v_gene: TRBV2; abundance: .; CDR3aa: CARGTGETYEQYF; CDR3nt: TGTGCCAGAGGGACAGGGGAGACCTACGAGCAGTACTTC
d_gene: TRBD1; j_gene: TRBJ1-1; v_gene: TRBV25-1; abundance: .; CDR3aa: CASSYGTDNTEAFF; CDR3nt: TGTGCCAGCAGTTATGGGACAGACAACACTGAAGCTTTCTTT
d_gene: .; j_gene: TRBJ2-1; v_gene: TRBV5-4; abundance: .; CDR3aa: CASSFEGDDDEQFF; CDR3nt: TGTGCCAGCAGCTTTGAGGGGGACGACGACGAGCAGTTCTTC
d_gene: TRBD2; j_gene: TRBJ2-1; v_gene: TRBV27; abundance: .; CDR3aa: CASSPTGTSAIEQFF; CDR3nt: TGTGCCAGCAGTCCCACCGGGACTAGCGCTATTGAGCAGTTCTTC
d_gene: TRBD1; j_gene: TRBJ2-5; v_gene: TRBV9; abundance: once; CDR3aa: CASSVGRMGRDRDLETQYF; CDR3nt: TGTGCCAGCAGCGTAGGACGAATGGGCCGGGACAGGGATTTGGAGACCCAGTACTTC